These T cell receptor beta chains were read from a single sample in a study of CD8+CD57+ T cells in acquired aplastic anemia. TCRdb re-analysed the reads in MiXCR, keeping a single row per CDR3 protein. This table holds 200,000 to 250,000 distinct CDR3 sequences, more than 55% found once. The specimen was sorted CD4+, CD8+, or CD8+CD57+ T cells (not recorded which) from PBMCs. The receptors here all came from a human donor with aplastic anemia. The CDR3 runs from the conserved cysteine through the conserved F or W. Fields, in order: J gene, clone size, D gene, V gene, CDR3 protein, CDR3 DNA. A D gene is named only where the DNA matches it firmly. Clone sizes are given selectively: once, few, many, or a class where the clone is expanded.

>TRBJ2-5|medium-sized|TRBD2|TRBV7-2
CASSLGRRLAGEGETQYF
TGTGCCAGCAGCTTAGGTCGTCGACTAGCGGGGGAAGGAGAGACCCAGTACTTC
>TRBJ2-7|NA|TRBD1|TRBV7-2
CASSQGTGVREQYF
TGTGCCAGCAGCCAAGGGACAGGGGTCCGCGAGCAGTACTTC
>TRBJ1-1|NA|NA|TRBV20-1
CSATQAGSTEAFF
TGCAGTGCGACTCAAGCAGGGAGTACTGAAGCTTTCTTT
>TRBJ2-7|NA|NA|TRBV15
CATSRDLGGGEQYF
TGTGCCACCAGCAGAGACCTGGGGGGCGGCGAGCAGTACTTC
>TRBJ2-1|NA|TRBD2|TRBV7-9
CASSQGTSGGKYEQFF
TGTGCCAGCAGCCAAGGGACTAGCGGGGGGAAGTATGAGCAGTTCTTC
>TRBJ1-1|NA|TRBD1|TRBV5-1
CASSRQGNLNTEAFF
TGCGCCAGCAGCAGACAGGGAAACCTGAACACTGAAGCTTTCTTT
>TRBJ1-1|NA|TRBD1|TRBV11-2
CASSFGTAEAFF
TGTGCCAGCAGCTTCGGGACAGCTGAAGCTTTCTTT
>TRBJ1-4|many|NA|TRBV2
CASIGEKLFF
TGTGCCAGCATCGGAGAAAAACTGTTTTTT
>TRBJ1-2|NA|TRBD1|TRBV29-1
CSVRQGGIYGYTF
TGCAGCGTTCGACAGGGTGGGATCTATGGCTACACCTTC
>TRBJ2-3|NA|TRBD1|TRBV7-9
CASSRTGTGVSDTDTQYF
TGTGCCAGCAGCCGGACCGGGACAGGGGTTAGTGACACAGATACGCAGTATTTT
>TRBJ2-1|NA|TRBD2|TRBV15
CATSSPQTSGIYNEQFF
TGTGCCACCAGCAGCCCCCAGACTAGCGGGATCTACAATGAGCAGTTCTTC
>TRBJ2-1|NA|NA|TRBV19
CASSIPPGVEQFF
TGTGCCAGTAGTATACCCCCAGGAGTTGAGCAGTTCTTC
>TRBJ1-5|NA|TRBD1|TRBV7-9
CASSLSGDSQPQHF
TGTGCCAGCAGCTTAAGTGGGGACAGTCAGCCCCAGCATTTT
>TRBJ1-1|NA|NA|TRBV29-1
CSVSHTEAFF
TGCAGCGTTTCTCACACTGAAGCTTTCTTT
>TRBJ2-7|NA|TRBD1|TRBV7-2
CASSLVGDRGLYEQYF
TGTGCCAGCAGCTTAGTTGGGGACAGGGGCCTCTACGAGCAGTACTTC
>TRBJ2-7|few|TRBD1|TRBV2
CASSLTGIGYEQYF
TGTGCCAGCAGTTTGACAGGGATTGGCTACGAGCAGTACTTC
>TRBJ2-1|NA|NA|TRBV2
CASSSGPALEQFF
TGTGCCAGCAGTTCGGGCCCTGCCCTTGAGCAGTTCTTC
>TRBJ2-1|NA|TRBD2|TRBV29-1
CSVAGSGRRNEQFF
TGCAGCGTTGCGGGTAGCGGGAGGCGGAATGAGCAGTTCTTC
>TRBJ1-1|few|NA|TRBV10-3
CAIRGDGWDEAFF
TGTGCCATCAGGGGGGACGGATGGGACGAAGCTTTCTTT
>TRBJ1-5|once|TRBD1|TRBV19
CASSIGPGQFYQPQHF
TGTGCCAGTAGTATAGGCCCGGGACAGTTTTATCAGCCCCAGCATTTT
>TRBJ1-2|many|NA|TRBV6-2/TRBV6-3
CASSYSHHYGYTF
TGTGCCAGCAGTTACTCGCACCACTATGGCTACACCTTC
>TRBJ1-4|NA|NA|TRBV5-4
CASSLDRKGEKLFF
TGTGCCAGCAGCTTGGACAGGAAGGGGGAAAAACTGTTTTTT
>TRBJ2-7|few|TRBD1|TRBV20-1
CSAWTGLSYEQYF
TGCAGTGCATGGACAGGCCTCTCCTACGAGCAGTACTTC
>TRBJ2-1|NA|TRBD2|TRBV7-9
CASSLYQAGLNEQFF
TGTGCCAGCAGCCTATATCAAGCGGGATTAAATGAGCAGTTCTTC
>TRBJ1-1|few|NA|TRBV29-1
CSVAGRLNTEAFF
TGCAGCGTTGCGGGACGGTTGAACACTGAAGCTTTCTTT
>TRBJ2-1|NA|TRBD1|TRBV11-2
CASSQGQGLYNEQFF
TGTGCCAGCAGCCAGGGACAGGGCTTATACAATGAGCAGTTCTTC
>TRBJ2-7|NA|NA|TRBV2
CASSSGFHEQYF
TGTGCCAGCAGTTCCGGGTTCCACGAGCAGTACTTC
>TRBJ2-5|NA|NA|TRBV20-1
CSASIGHGTPQETQYF
TGCAGTGCTAGTATCGGACACGGGACTCCTCAAGAGACCCAGTACTTC
>TRBJ1-6|NA|TRBD1|TRBV7-3
CASSQDRGQSNLPLHF
TGCGCCAGCAGCCAAGATAGGGGACAGTCAAATTTACCCCTCCACTTT
>TRBJ1-4|once|NA|TRBV7-9
CASSFSSGGPNEKLFF
TGTGCCAGCAGCTTTTCGAGCGGGGGGCCTAATGAAAAACTGTTTTTT
>TRBJ1-2|few|NA|TRBV10-3
CAIQGGGAEGYGYTF
TGTGCCATCCAGGGAGGAGGAGCAGAGGGCTATGGCTACACCTTC
>TRBJ2-7|NA|TRBD1|TRBV7-9
CASSLVQGALLYF
TGTGCCAGCAGCTTGGTCCAGGGGGCGCTTCTTTACTTC
>TRBJ1-1|NA|NA|TRBV29-1
CSVRPLGAGTEAFF
TGCAGCGTTCGGCCCCTGGGGGCAGGCACTGAAGCTTTCTTT
>TRBJ2-5|NA|TRBD1|TRBV20-1
CSAGDRAQPETQYF
TGCAGTGCCGGGGACAGGGCACAACCAGAGACCCAGTACTTC
>TRBJ2-5|NA|TRBD2|TRBV12-3/TRBV12-4
CASSPGWGGEGTQYF
TGTGCCAGCAGCCCCGGATGGGGGGGTGAAGGGACCCAGTACTTC
>TRBJ2-3|few|NA|TRBV11-2
CASSPRGAGADTQYF
TGTGCCAGCAGCCCACGGGGGGCCGGTGCAGATACGCAGTATTTT
>TRBJ1-1|NA|NA|TRBV2
CASSWVNTEAFF
TGTGCCAGCAGTTGGGTGAACACTGAAGCTTTCTTT
>TRBJ2-1|NA|TRBD2|TRBV19
CASSLTSGSPQFF
TGTGCCAGTAGTTTGACTAGCGGGAGTCCGCAGTTCTTC
>TRBJ1-1|NA|NA|TRBV24-1
CATSERGGGTEAFF
TGTGCCACCAGTGAGAGGGGTGGGGGCACTGAAGCTTTCTTT
>TRBJ2-1|NA|TRBD1|TRBV7-2
CASSGGQGIRGEQFF
TGTGCCAGCAGCGGCGGACAGGGGATAAGGGGTGAGCAGTTCTTC
>TRBJ2-3|NA|NA|TRBV7-2
CASSPYWGTDTQYF
TGTGCCAGCAGCCCCTACTGGGGGACAGATACGCAGTATTTT
>TRBJ1-6|NA|TRBD1|TRBV7-3
CASSLGTDSSPLHF
TGTGCCAGTTCTCTCGGGACAGACTCCTCACCCCTCCACTTT
>TRBJ1-1|few|TRBD1|TRBV3-1
CASSPDRGGVNTEAFF
TGTGCCAGCAGCCCCGACAGGGGGGGGGTGAACACTGAAGCTTTCTTT
>TRBJ2-7|NA|TRBD1|TRBV15
CATSRDNRGRGQYF
TGTGCCACCAGCAGAGATAACAGGGGGCGCGGGCAGTACTTC
>TRBJ1-1|NA|NA|TRBV5-1
CASSFEGGGTEAFF
TGCGCCAGCAGCTTCGAGGGTGGTGGCACTGAAGCTTTCTTT
>TRBJ2-5|NA|TRBD1|TRBV19
CASSIRQGYQETQYF
TGTGCCAGTAGTATTCGACAGGGGTACCAAGAGACCCAGTACTTC
>TRBJ2-1|few|TRBD1|TRBV7-2
CASSLAAGQGAREQFF
TGTGCCAGCAGCTTAGCTGCTGGACAGGGGGCTCGGGAGCAGTTCTTC
>TRBJ1-2|NA|NA|TRBV12-3/TRBV12-4
CASTSGTYYGYTF
TGTGCCAGCACCTCCGGGACATACTATGGCTACACCTTC
>TRBJ2-5|once|NA|TRBV2
CASSELGPLRHQETQYF
TGTGCCAGCAGTGAATTAGGCCCGCTCCGACACCAAGAGACCCAGTACTTC
>TRBJ2-7|NA|NA|TRBV7-9
CASSSPWASEQYF
TGTGCCAGCAGCTCGCCTTGGGCCTCCGAGCAGTACTTC
>TRBJ2-7|NA|NA|TRBV2
CASRVDRFSYEQYF
TGTGCCAGCAGGGTCGACAGATTTTCCTACGAGCAGTACTTC
>TRBJ1-2|NA|NA|TRBV7-9
CASSFLTGEYGYTF
TGTGCCAGCAGCTTCCTGACAGGAGAGTATGGCTACACCTTC
>TRBJ2-1|few|NA|TRBV12-3/TRBV12-4
CASSYLDEQFF
TGTGCCAGCAGTTACTTGGATGAGCAGTTCTTC
>TRBJ1-2|NA|NA|TRBV29-1
CSARPSGLWYGYTF
TGCAGCGCACGCCCATCGGGCCTATGGTATGGCTACACCTTC
>TRBJ2-1|NA|TRBD2|TRBV2
CASSDDGTSGGANEQFF
TGTGCCAGCAGTGATGATGGGACTAGCGGGGGGGCCAATGAGCAGTTCTTC
>TRBJ1-2|NA|NA|TRBV9
CASSADLRDTYGYTF
TGTGCCAGCAGCGCAGACCTCCGGGACACCTATGGCTACACCTTC
>TRBJ1-6|few|TRBD1|TRBV4-1
CASSQGEGQWNSPLHF
TGCGCCAGCAGCCAGGGCGAGGGACAGTGGAATTCACCCCTCCACTTT